This entry features one T cell receptor (beta chain) sequence. The target antigen is unknown. Construction of TCR beta libraries was accomplished by means of UMI-labeled 5' RACE. In the original workflow: Whatever TCR beta library was examined, it held from 2,500 to 3,500 up to about 18,000 functional CDR3 beta clonotypes. TCRdb re-called the 5' RACE reads and shows each CDR3 protein once, DNA omitted. It is TCRdb's table, rather than the study itself, that gives the V and J calls and clone size. The sample spans about 6,200 distinct CDR3 sequences; the ten largest clones claim 35% to 40%. This sample was taken from a study of human CD8 memory T cell subsets. Study results and limitations: Measured by normalized Shannon-Wiener diversity, stem-like memory and precursor exhausted T cells were similarly high in diversity, which was not the case for effector memory cells.

The CDR3 runs 14 residues. CDR1 is MNHEY, CDR2 SVGEGT, per germline. This TCR derives from a human donor in good health. The chain is built from TRBV6-2 or TRBV6-3 and TRBJ2-2. What was sequenced was CD8+ effector memory T cells (TEM) sorted from PBMCs. Documented subset: effector memory CD8 T cells, CCR7- CD45RO+ CD95+. CDR3 sequence: CASSYLTDSGELFF.